The text below deals with one T cell receptor (beta chain). The antigen is not known. Germline V CDR1 and CDR2: MNHEY, SVGAGI. The CDR3 runs 13 residues. Deletions cut 5 bases from V and 9 bases from J, with 17 bases between. Profiled with immunoSEQ multiplex PCR; TCRdb holds only in-frame clones, not every one. This sample carries 13,000 or so clones, less than 85% of them seen once, and the ten largest clones take about a tenth. The sample belongs to a study of CD4+ T cells in melanoma. Broader study findings: Reportedly, melanoma neoantigen-specific CD4+ T cells showed varied differentiation states.

The chain couples TRBV6-5 to TRBJ2-7, with no clear D. The receptor comes from a human donor with melanoma. Sequenced: cells from a culture (not recorded whether cultured in vitro). CDR3 DNA: TGTGCCAGCAGTCCAGCCCAAGGATTTGGGCAGTACTTC. Its protein product is CASSPAQGFGQYF.